This T cell receptor beta chain was sequenced in a study of T cell changes during pregnancy in multiple sclerosis. Only in-frame clones appear in the TCRdb table, and some are missing; sequencing was by immunoSEQ multiplex PCR. This repertoire shows fewer than 85,000 clones, around nine tenths found once; its top ten account for less than 2.5%. This CDR3 spans 14 amino acids. The germline V and J ends were trimmed by 3 bases and 0 bases, with 9 bases remaining between them. CDR1 is SGHRS, CDR2 YFSETQ, per germline. Sequencing used peripheral blood, obtained before pregnancy. V and J are TRBV5-1 and TRBJ1-1; a possible D gene is TRBD1 (5 bases). The sequence came from a female donor with multiple sclerosis, enrolled in a pregnancy study. The CDR3 DNA reads as TGCGCCAGCAGCTGGGCAGGGATGAACACTGAAGCTTTCTTT. Amino acids: CASSWAGMNTEAFF. The variable domain in full, with the rest retrieved from reference TRBV5-1 and TRBJ1-1, is KAGVTQTPRYLIKTRGQQVTLSCSPISGHRSVSWYQQTPGQGLQFLFEYFSETQRNKGNFPGRFSGRQFSNSRSEMNVSTLELGDSALYLCASSWAGMNTEAFFGQGTRLTVV.